This TCR beta chain was retrieved from a study of post-analysis software for immune sequencing data. Background on the study: Courses of disease covered relapsing-remitting, secondary progressive and progressive-relapsing multiple sclerosis. Study-wide findings and caveats: With F measure, samples from one preparation batch clustered together strongly. Four or five TRBV segments (TRBV5-6, TRBV5-1 and TRBV20-1 among them) occurred more frequently in patients than in controls. When compared against controls, multiple sclerosis patients showed significantly lower normalized Chao1 diversity.

About this clonotype itself: Its antigen is not known.

cDNA libraries for TCR beta contained unique molecular identifiers. TCRdb used MiXCR to reprocess the PCR reads, holding one entry per CDR3 protein. The profile shows about 540,000 distinct CDR3 sequences, under 40% of them singletons. Germline V gene sequence: CDR1 SNHLY, CDR2 FYNNEI. The trim removed 1 base at V and 11 bases at J, leaving 7 bases unmatched. The CDR3 is 15 amino acids. V gene TRBV2 combines with J gene TRBJ2-1, with TRBD2 matching over 11 bases. The source material was blood. The sequence was collected from a girl under 18 with multiple sclerosis. This CDR3 is CASSEGLAGSSQQFF. CDR3 nucleotides: TGTGCCAGCAGTGAAGGACTAGCGGGGTCCAGCCAGCAGTTCTTC.